The T cell receptor (beta chain) described here comes from a study of regulatory T cells in long-lasting Graves disease. This clonotype was found once. As yet, its antigen is unknown. Libraries of TCR beta came from iRepertoire HTBI primers plus Arm-PCR of CDR3 regions. Each CDR3 protein is one row after TCRdb ran MiXCR on the multiplex PCR reads. The sample consists of over 350,000 distinct CDR3 sequences, around 21% of them appearing once. Stated time point: persistent/refractory GD, antithyroid drugs over 5 years with positive TRAb. Researchers made the TCR library from RNA that was extracted from PBMCs. Study outcomes and limitations: TCR diversity in persistent Graves' patients was below that of newly diagnosed ones.

V shed 5 bases, J shed 5 bases, and the junction held 7 bases outside the gene matches. Germline assignment: CDR1 SEHNR and CDR2 FQNEAQ (reference sequence). The CDR3 runs to 14 residues. The J gene is TRBJ1-1, the V gene TRBV7-9; TRBD1 matches 8 bases. The receptor was isolated from a female donor with Graves disease. Sample: peripheral blood mononuclear cells (PBMCs), taken when the disease was refractory, from a patient treated with antithyroid drugs. CDR3 nucleotides: TGTGCCAGCAGCACAGGACAGGGCTGGACTGAAGCTTTCTTT. It codes for CASSTGQGWTEAFF.